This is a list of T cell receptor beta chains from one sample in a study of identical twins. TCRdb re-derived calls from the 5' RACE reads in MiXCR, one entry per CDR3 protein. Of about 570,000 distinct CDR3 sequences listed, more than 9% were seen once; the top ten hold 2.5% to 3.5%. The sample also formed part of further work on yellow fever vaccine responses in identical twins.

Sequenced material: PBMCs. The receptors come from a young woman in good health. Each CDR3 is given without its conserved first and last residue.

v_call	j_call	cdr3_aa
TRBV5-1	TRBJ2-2	ASSFDTNTGELF
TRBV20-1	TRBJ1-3	SATETGGNTIY
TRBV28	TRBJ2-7	ASSFTSAGRWEQY
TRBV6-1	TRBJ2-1	ASSDHRASYNEQF
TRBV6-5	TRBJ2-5	ASSYAGQGQETQY
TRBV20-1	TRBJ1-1	SAKTGWTEAF
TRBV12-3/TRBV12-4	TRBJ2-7	ASSLRIHEQY
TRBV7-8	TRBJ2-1	ASSLEPSKTNEQF
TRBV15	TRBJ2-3	ATSRKGGTDTQY
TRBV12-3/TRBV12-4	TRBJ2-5	ASSFGSGGAETQY
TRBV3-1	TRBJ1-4	ASRGVGYGEKLF
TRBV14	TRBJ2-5	ASSQNRGSKMTQY
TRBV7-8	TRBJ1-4	ASSLRRAGEKLF
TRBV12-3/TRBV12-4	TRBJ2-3	ASSPVERLNTDTQY
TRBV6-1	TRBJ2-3	ASSEERGGTDTQY
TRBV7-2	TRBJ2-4	ASSEAGGLQY
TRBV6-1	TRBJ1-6	ASRETGNGNSPLH
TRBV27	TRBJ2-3	ASRPMGPLGTDTQY
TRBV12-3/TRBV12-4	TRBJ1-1	ASSTRTGKGQAF
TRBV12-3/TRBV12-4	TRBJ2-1	ASSAQDRAGVNEQF
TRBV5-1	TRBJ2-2	ASSSTGQGYTGELF
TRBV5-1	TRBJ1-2	ASSNGQGTPYGYT
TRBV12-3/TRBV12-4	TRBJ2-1	ASIPVAGANEQF
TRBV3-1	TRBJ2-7	ASSQVQTLSSYEQY
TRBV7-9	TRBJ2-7	ASRYAGGEQY
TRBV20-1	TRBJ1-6	SAVTDRVYNSPLH
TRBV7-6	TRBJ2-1	ASSFRDNEQF
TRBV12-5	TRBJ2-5	ASGLQGETQY
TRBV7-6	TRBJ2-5	ASSLVLAAQETQY
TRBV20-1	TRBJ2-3	SASLPGSAPQY
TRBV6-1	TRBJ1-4	ASSDPGREEEKLF
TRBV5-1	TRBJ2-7	ASSLGTTIYEQY
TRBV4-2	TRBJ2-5	ASSQEFSGGGRETQY
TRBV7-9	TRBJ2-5	ASSLEGSGELQETQY
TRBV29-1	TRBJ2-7	SAGGDGGSYEQY
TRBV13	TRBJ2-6	ASSAGTADSGANVLT
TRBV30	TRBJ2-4	AWSVSGNIQY
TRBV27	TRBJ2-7	ASSSTGNSLWIGQY
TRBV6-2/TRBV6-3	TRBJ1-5	ASSYSGSKRPQH
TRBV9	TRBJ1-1	ASSERGDPMNTEAF
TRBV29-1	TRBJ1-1	SVDLTGMNTEAF
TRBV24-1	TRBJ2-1	ATSDPGPGDNEQF
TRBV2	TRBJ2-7	PNHCWHRSDWDSYEQY
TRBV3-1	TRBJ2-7	ASCNPGLHPYEQY
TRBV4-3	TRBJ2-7	ASSLVANRGHEQY
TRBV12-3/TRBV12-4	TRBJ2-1	ASSRLLAGAYSYNEQF
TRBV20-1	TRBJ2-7	SARAHKPKTGQAKSYEQY
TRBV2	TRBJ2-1	ASSELRGAYNEQF
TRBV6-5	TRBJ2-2	ASSYTRGLGTGELF
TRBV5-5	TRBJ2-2	ASSLVRQSNTGELF
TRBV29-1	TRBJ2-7	SVAGGDSYEQY
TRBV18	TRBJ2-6	ASSPVAGGKTGANVLT
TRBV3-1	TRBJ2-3	ASSQLRGRTDTQY
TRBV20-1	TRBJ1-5	SASMRVVLGGQPQH
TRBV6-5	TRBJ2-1	ASSYGTLNNEQF